These T cell receptor beta chains were read from a single sample in a study of T cell responses to AZD1222 COVID-19 vaccine. Assay: immunoSEQ multiplex PCR; the TCRdb copy retains only in-frame clones and omits some. The profile shows roughly 180,000 clones, more than 85% of them singletons. The sequencing here drew on peripheral blood, taken 28 days after the second AZD1222 dose. Receptors originate from an adult who received the AZD1222 COVID-19 vaccine. Both conserved end residues are part of each CDR3. The D gene is left open where the match is weak. Where a row states a size, it is once, few, many or the class of an expanded clone; other rows omit it.

D gene: TRBD1; clone size: NA; CDR3 length: 15; V gene: TRBV6-6; J gene: TRBJ1-1; CDR3 DNA: TGTGCCAGCAGTGACCAAGGGGGCTCCAACACTGAAGCTTTCTTT; CDR3 protein: CASSDQGGSNTEAFF
D gene: TRBD1; clone size: NA; CDR3 length: 14; V gene: TRBV18; J gene: TRBJ1-4; CDR3 DNA: TGTGCCAGCTCATCACAGGGGCCTCCTGAAAAACTGTTTTTT; CDR3 protein: CASSSQGPPEKLFF
D gene: TRBD1; clone size: once; CDR3 length: 14; V gene: TRBV2; J gene: TRBJ1-6; CDR3 DNA: TGTGCCAGCAGTGGGGACAGTCGAAATTCACCCCTCCACTTT; CDR3 protein: CASSGDSRNSPLHF
D gene: TRBD2; clone size: NA; CDR3 length: 17; V gene: TRBV5-6; J gene: TRBJ2-5; CDR3 DNA: TGTGCCAGCAGCCCGGGGGTCGGACTAGCGGGAGGTGAGACCCAGTACTTC; CDR3 protein: CASSPGVGLAGGETQYF
D gene: TRBD1; clone size: NA; CDR3 length: 15; V gene: TRBV6-5; J gene: TRBJ1-3; CDR3 DNA: TGTGCCAGCAGCGCTGGACAGGGGTCCGGAAACACCATATATTTT; CDR3 protein: CASSAGQGSGNTIYF
D gene: NA; clone size: NA; CDR3 length: 17; V gene: TRBV19; J gene: TRBJ2-3; CDR3 DNA: TGTGCCAGTAGTATAGCCGGGGGCCGTTATAGCACAGATACGCAGTATTTT; CDR3 protein: CASSIAGGRYSTDTQYF
D gene: TRBD1; clone size: NA; CDR3 length: 17; V gene: TRBV15; J gene: TRBJ2-6; CDR3 DNA: TGTGCCACCAGCAGAGGGACAGGGCAGACTGGGGCCAACGTCCTGACTTTC; CDR3 protein: CATSRGTGQTGANVLTF
D gene: TRBD1; clone size: NA; CDR3 length: 16; V gene: TRBV7-6; J gene: TRBJ1-6; CDR3 DNA: TGTGCCAGCAGCCGGACAGGGACTTCCTATAATTCACCCCTCCACTTT; CDR3 protein: CASSRTGTSYNSPLHF
D gene: NA; clone size: few; CDR3 length: 14; V gene: TRBV19; J gene: TRBJ1-3; CDR3 DNA: TGTGCCAGTAGTATGACAGCCTCTGGAAACACCATATATTTT; CDR3 protein: CASSMTASGNTIYF
D gene: TRBD1; clone size: NA; CDR3 length: 14; V gene: TRBV29-1; J gene: TRBJ2-7; CDR3 DNA: TGCAGCGTTGAAAAGGGGACAGGGGCGGGCGAGCAGTACTTC; CDR3 protein: CSVEKGTGAGEQYF
D gene: TRBD2; clone size: NA; CDR3 length: 16; V gene: TRBV3-1/TRBV3-2; J gene: TRBJ2-1; CDR3 DNA: TGTGCCAGCAGCCCGCAGGGTGGACTAGCGAGCCATGAGCAGTTCTTC; CDR3 protein: CASSPQGGLASHEQFF
D gene: NA; clone size: NA; CDR3 length: 15; V gene: TRBV7-3; J gene: TRBJ1-1; CDR3 DNA: TGTGCCAGCAGCCCAGTGGGGGGCGTGATGACTGAAGCTTTCTTT; CDR3 protein: CASSPVGGVMTEAFF
D gene: TRBD1; clone size: once; CDR3 length: 15; V gene: TRBV19; J gene: TRBJ1-1; CDR3 DNA: TGTGCCAGTAGTAGCCAGACAGGGCCTGGCACTGAAGCTTTCTTT; CDR3 protein: CASSSQTGPGTEAFF
D gene: NA; clone size: NA; CDR3 length: 14; V gene: TRBV11-2; J gene: TRBJ2-1; CDR3 DNA: TGTGCCAGCAGCTTCGGGACATACTACAATGAGCAGTTCTTC; CDR3 protein: CASSFGTYYNEQFF
D gene: NA; clone size: few; CDR3 length: 15; V gene: TRBV15; J gene: TRBJ2-2; CDR3 DNA: TGTGCCACCAGCAGAGATTTAGGCTCGGCCGGGGAGCTGTTTTTT; CDR3 protein: CATSRDLGSAGELFF
D gene: NA; clone size: NA; CDR3 length: 16; V gene: TRBV3-1/TRBV3-2; J gene: TRBJ1-5; CDR3 DNA: TGTGCCAGCAGCCTCGGAGGGTTGGGGACCAGACAGCCCCAGCATTTT; CDR3 protein: CASSLGGLGTRQPQHF
D gene: NA; clone size: NA; CDR3 length: 15; V gene: TRBV7-2; J gene: TRBJ1-2; CDR3 DNA: TGTGCCAGCAGCTTAGCGTTAGACGGAAACTATGGCTACACCTTC; CDR3 protein: CASSLALDGNYGYTF
D gene: TRBD2; clone size: NA; CDR3 length: 15; V gene: TRBV7-2; J gene: TRBJ2-3; CDR3 DNA: TGTGCCAGCAGCCCTAGCGGGAGTAGAACAGATACGCAGTATTTT; CDR3 protein: CASSPSGSRTDTQYF
D gene: NA; clone size: NA; CDR3 length: 15; V gene: TRBV9; J gene: TRBJ1-3; CDR3 DNA: TGTGCCAGCAGCGTACTGGGTATGGGTGGAAACACCATATATTTT; CDR3 protein: CASSVLGMGGNTIYF
D gene: NA; clone size: once; CDR3 length: 14; V gene: TRBV6-6; J gene: TRBJ2-7; CDR3 DNA: TGTGCCAGCAGTTACGAGGCACTCCCGGACGAGCAGTACTTC; CDR3 protein: CASSYEALPDEQYF
D gene: NA; clone size: NA; CDR3 length: 15; V gene: TRBV5-1; J gene: TRBJ1-5; CDR3 DNA: TGCGCCAGCAGCTTGGCGCCGGGAATCAATCAGCCCCAGCATTTT; CDR3 protein: CASSLAPGINQPQHF
D gene: NA; clone size: NA; CDR3 length: 13; V gene: TRBV11-2; J gene: TRBJ2-3; CDR3 DNA: TGTGCCAGCAGCCGAAAGGGCACAGATACGCAGTATTTT; CDR3 protein: CASSRKGTDTQYF
D gene: NA; clone size: once; CDR3 length: 15; V gene: TRBV6-5; J gene: TRBJ2-6; CDR3 DNA: TGTGCCAGCAGCGAGAGGGGGAGGGGGGCCAACGTCCTGACTTTC; CDR3 protein: CASSERGRGANVLTF
D gene: NA; clone size: NA; CDR3 length: 13; V gene: TRBV7-9; J gene: TRBJ2-7; CDR3 DNA: TGTGCCAGCAGCTTAGTGGGCGGCTACGAGCAGTACTTC; CDR3 protein: CASSLVGGYEQYF
D gene: NA; clone size: NA; CDR3 length: 15; V gene: TRBV3-1/TRBV3-2; J gene: TRBJ2-7; CDR3 DNA: TGTGCCAGCAGCCTCGGGAAGGGAGGTTTTTACGAGCAGTACTTC; CDR3 protein: CASSLGKGGFYEQYF
D gene: TRBD2; clone size: NA; CDR3 length: 16; V gene: TRBV11-2; J gene: TRBJ2-1; CDR3 DNA: TGTGCCAGCAACCCTCGGAAGACTAGCGGGATCTATGAGCAGTTCTTC; CDR3 protein: CASNPRKTSGIYEQFF
D gene: NA; clone size: few; CDR3 length: 13; V gene: TRBV10-3; J gene: TRBJ2-7; CDR3 DNA: TGTGCCATCAAGGGCAGACTTATCTACGAGCAGTACTTC; CDR3 protein: CAIKGRLIYEQYF
D gene: NA; clone size: NA; CDR3 length: 16; V gene: TRBV20-1; J gene: TRBJ1-5; CDR3 DNA: TGCAGTGCTAGTGGGCAGGGGCTTAATAGCAATCAGCCCCAGCATTTT; CDR3 protein: CSASGQGLNSNQPQHF
D gene: NA; clone size: NA; CDR3 length: 14; V gene: TRBV27; J gene: TRBJ1-5; CDR3 DNA: TGTGCCAGCAGTTTACACGTTAGCAATCAGCCCCAGCATTTT; CDR3 protein: CASSLHVSNQPQHF
D gene: TRBD1; clone size: NA; CDR3 length: 18; V gene: TRBV29-1; J gene: TRBJ1-1; CDR3 DNA: TGCAGCGTTGGCCGCTCCCCCGGGACAGGGGGCGAAAAAGATGAAGCTTTCTTT; CDR3 protein: CSVGRSPGTGGEKDEAFF
D gene: TRBD1; clone size: NA; CDR3 length: 14; V gene: TRBV7-3; J gene: TRBJ2-3; CDR3 DNA: TGTGCCAGCAGCAAACAGGGGAACACAGATACGCAGTATTTT; CDR3 protein: CASSKQGNTDTQYF
D gene: TRBD1; clone size: NA; CDR3 length: 15; V gene: TRBV2; J gene: TRBJ2-1; CDR3 DNA: TGTGCCAGCAGCGGGACAGGGGGCACTTTCAATGAGCAGTTCTTC; CDR3 protein: CASSGTGGTFNEQFF
D gene: NA; clone size: NA; CDR3 length: 14; V gene: TRBV19; J gene: TRBJ1-2; CDR3 DNA: TGTGCCAGTAGTATGGCAACCAAGGTTGATGGCTACACCTTC; CDR3 protein: CASSMATKVDGYTF
D gene: NA; clone size: NA; CDR3 length: 15; V gene: TRBV5-4; J gene: TRBJ1-1; CDR3 DNA: TGTGCCAGCAGCTTGGCGGCAGGGGATTTTACTGAAGCTTTCTTT; CDR3 protein: CASSLAAGDFTEAFF
D gene: TRBD2; clone size: NA; CDR3 length: 18; V gene: TRBV5-1; J gene: TRBJ2-7; CDR3 DNA: TGCGCCAGCAGCTTGGCCGGGGGGTCTAGCCCCCGTGGGTACGAGCAGTACTTC; CDR3 protein: CASSLAGGSSPRGYEQYF
D gene: NA; clone size: NA; CDR3 length: 14; V gene: TRBV25-1; J gene: TRBJ2-1; CDR3 DNA: TGTGCCAGCAATCCCCTAGGGCAGATCGGTGAGCAGTTCTTC; CDR3 protein: CASNPLGQIGEQFF
D gene: NA; clone size: NA; CDR3 length: 12; V gene: TRBV5-1; J gene: TRBJ2-5; CDR3 DNA: TGCGCCAGCAGCCATTACCAAGAGACCCAGTACTTC; CDR3 protein: CASSHYQETQYF
D gene: TRBD2; clone size: NA; CDR3 length: 15; V gene: TRBV19; J gene: TRBJ2-2; CDR3 DNA: TGTGCCAGTAGTCAACTAGCGGGAGCAACCGGGGAGCTGTTTTTT; CDR3 protein: CASSQLAGATGELFF
D gene: NA; clone size: NA; CDR3 length: 18; V gene: TRBV3-1/TRBV3-2; J gene: TRBJ1-3; CDR3 DNA: TGTGCCAGCAGCCAAACCCCCGACGTAGGGCTCTCTGGAAACACCATATATTTT; CDR3 protein: CASSQTPDVGLSGNTIYF
D gene: NA; clone size: NA; CDR3 length: 13; V gene: TRBV5-3; J gene: TRBJ1-1; CDR3 DNA: TGTGCCAGAAGCTTAGGGTTGAACACTGAAGCTTTCTTT; CDR3 protein: CARSLGLNTEAFF
D gene: TRBD1; clone size: once; CDR3 length: 14; V gene: TRBV5-1; J gene: TRBJ2-6; CDR3 DNA: TGCGCCACTCAGACAGGGGCTGGGGCCAACGTCCTGACTTTC; CDR3 protein: CATQTGAGANVLTF
D gene: NA; clone size: once; CDR3 length: 14; V gene: TRBV5-4; J gene: TRBJ1-1; CDR3 DNA: TGTGCCAGCAGCTTGAGGGAGGGGAGGACTGAAGCTTTCTTT; CDR3 protein: CASSLREGRTEAFF
D gene: TRBD2; clone size: NA; CDR3 length: 15; V gene: TRBV19; J gene: TRBJ2-7; CDR3 DNA: TGTGCCAGTAACGATCGACTAGCGGGAGGATACGAGCAGTACTTC; CDR3 protein: CASNDRLAGGYEQYF
D gene: TRBD1; clone size: NA; CDR3 length: 15; V gene: TRBV27; J gene: TRBJ2-7; CDR3 DNA: TGTGCCAGCAGTGCAGACAGGGAATTCTCCTACGAGCAGTACTTC; CDR3 protein: CASSADREFSYEQYF
D gene: TRBD1; clone size: few; CDR3 length: 17; V gene: TRBV6-2/TRBV6-3; J gene: TRBJ1-5; CDR3 DNA: TGTGCCAGCAGTTACGAATGGAACAGGGGCCCCTCTCAGCCCCAGCATTTT; CDR3 protein: CASSYEWNRGPSQPQHF
D gene: TRBD1; clone size: NA; CDR3 length: 17; V gene: TRBV19; J gene: TRBJ1-3; CDR3 DNA: TGTGCCAGTAGTATAGGGACAGGGGGCTCAAGTGGAAACACCATATATTTT; CDR3 protein: CASSIGTGGSSGNTIYF
D gene: TRBD1; clone size: once; CDR3 length: 14; V gene: TRBV27; J gene: TRBJ2-7; CDR3 DNA: TGTGCCAGCAGCAAAAACAGGGGATACTACGAGCAGTACTTC; CDR3 protein: CASSKNRGYYEQYF
D gene: TRBD2; clone size: NA; CDR3 length: 12; V gene: TRBV29-1; J gene: TRBJ2-7; CDR3 DNA: TGCAGCGTTGGCAGGGAGGGCTACGAGCAGTACTTC; CDR3 protein: CSVGREGYEQYF
D gene: NA; clone size: NA; CDR3 length: 11; V gene: TRBV25-1; J gene: TRBJ2-7; CDR3 DNA: TGTGCCAGCTCCTCGACCCACGAGCAGTACTTC; CDR3 protein: CASSSTHEQYF
D gene: NA; clone size: NA; CDR3 length: 13; V gene: TRBV7-3; J gene: TRBJ1-1; CDR3 DNA: TGTGCCAGCAGCTTAGGGTTTACCGCTGAAGCTTTCTTT; CDR3 protein: CASSLGFTAEAFF
D gene: NA; clone size: few; CDR3 length: 13; V gene: TRBV5-8; J gene: TRBJ1-2; CDR3 DNA: TGTGCCAGCAGTTTCAGGGGCCTCTATGGCTACACCTTC; CDR3 protein: CASSFRGLYGYTF
D gene: TRBD1; clone size: NA; CDR3 length: 13; V gene: TRBV10-3; J gene: TRBJ1-4; CDR3 DNA: TGTGCCATAGGGACAGGGGAGATTGAAAAACTGTTTTTT; CDR3 protein: CAIGTGEIEKLFF
D gene: NA; clone size: NA; CDR3 length: 14; V gene: TRBV3-1/TRBV3-2; J gene: TRBJ2-5; CDR3 DNA: TGTGCCAGCAGCCTTTCGGGGGGCGGTGAGACCCAGTACTTC; CDR3 protein: CASSLSGGGETQYF